Listed below are T cell receptor beta chains from one sample, sequenced in a study of T cells in Graves' hyperthyroidism and ophthalmopathy. TCRdb re-called the multiplex PCR reads through MiXCR, storing one row per CDR3 protein. The sample consists of 350,000 to 450,000 distinct CDR3 sequences, 11% to 15% of them appearing once. The material sequenced was blood. The receptors derive from a man aged 45 to 65 with Graves' ophthalmopathy. CDR3s include the opening cysteine and the closing phenylalanine or tryptophan. A D gene is named only where the DNA matches it firmly. Size is omitted from some rows. Given values are once, few, many or a class for expanded clones.

D gene	V gene	clone size	J gene	CDR3 DNA	CDR3 protein
-	TRBV6-1	-	TRBJ1-2	TGTGCCAGCAGTAGAGCCACCGGGGGGAACTATGGCTACACCTTC	CASSRATGGNYGYTF
-	TRBV6-1	few	TRBJ2-2	TGTGCCAGCAGTGAATCGCAGAACAGGGAGCTGTTTTTT	CASSESQNRELFF
TRBD1	TRBV4-1	-	TRBJ2-1	TGCGCCAGCAGCCAGGGGACAGGGGTGAATGAGCAGTTCTTC	CASSQGTGVNEQFF
-	TRBV28	many	TRBJ2-4	TGTGCCAGCAGTTCCCCCGGGGAGGCCAAAAACATTCAGTACTTC	CASSSPGEAKNIQYF
-	TRBV11-2	-	TRBJ2-3	TGTGCCAGCAGCTTAGACAGTACCTGGGGGGCAGATACGCAGTATTTT	CASSLDSTWGADTQYF
-	TRBV2	many	TRBJ1-1	TGTGCCAGCAGGAGGGGAGGACGAATGAACACTGAAGCTTTCTTT	CASRRGGRMNTEAFF
-	TRBV11-2	many	TRBJ2-1	TGTGCCAGCAGCTCGTGGGAAAGCGAGTCGCCTGAGCAGTTCTTC	CASSSWESESPEQFF
TRBD1	TRBV30	many	TRBJ1-5	TGTGCCTGGTATCCGGGACAGGGGGATCAGCCCCAGCATTTT	CAWYPGQGDQPQHF
TRBD2	TRBV20-1	many	TRBJ2-7	TGCAGTGTGCGGACTAGCGGGAGCTACGAGCAGTACTTC	CSVRTSGSYEQYF
-	TRBV7-9	many	TRBJ1-5	TGTGCCAGCAGCTTAGATAGCAATCAGCCCCAGCATTTT	CASSLDSNQPQHF
TRBD1	TRBV20-1	many	TRBJ1-5	TGCAGTGCTAGGGACAGGGGAAATCAGCCCCAGCATTTT	CSARDRGNQPQHF
TRBD1	TRBV28	many	TRBJ2-7	TGTGCCAGCAGTTTTTCTGGACAGGGGTTAAACGAGCAGTACTTC	CASSFSGQGLNEQYF
-	TRBV6-1	-	TRBJ1-5	TGTGCCAGCAGTCGTTTATTTGGGGGTCTCGCAGATACGCAGCATTTT	CASSRLFGGLADTQHF
TRBD1	TRBV5-1	many	TRBJ1-5	TGCGCCAGCAGCTTGGGGGGACAGGTCAATCAGCCCCAGCATTTT	CASSLGGQVNQPQHF
TRBD1	TRBV4-1	many	TRBJ1-5	TGCGCCAGCAGCCTTAGGGACAGGGATAATCAGCCCCAGCATTTT	CASSLRDRDNQPQHF
-	TRBV30	many	TRBJ1-2	TGTGCCTACAACACAGGGTTGAGCGGCTACACCTTC	CAYNTGLSGYTF
TRBD2	TRBV14	once	TRBJ2-2	TGTGCCAGCAGCCCGTTAGCGGGACCCCCCGGGGAGCTGTTTTTT	CASSPLAGPPGELFF
-	TRBV5-4	-	TRBJ2-2	TGTGCCAGCAGCTTGGAAGGGCGGGAGAACACCGGGGAGCTGTTTTTT	CASSLEGRENTGELFF
TRBD1	TRBV7-9	many	TRBJ1-1	TGTGCCAGCAGCTCTTCAGGCAGGGGGTACACTGAAGCTTTCTTT	CASSSSGRGYTEAFF
TRBD1	TRBV27	-	TRBJ2-4	TGTGCCAGCAGGGGGACAGGGGGCATAGCCAAAAACATTCAGTACTTC	CASRGTGGIAKNIQYF
TRBD2	TRBV19	few	TRBJ2-1	TGTGCCAGTAGCCGGGGACTAGCGGGAGAGAATGAGCAGTTCTTC	CASSRGLAGENEQFF
TRBD1	TRBV19	-	TRBJ1-1	TGTGCCAGTAGTTATGGACAGGGACTTATGAACACTGAAGCTTTCTTT	CASSYGQGLMNTEAFF
-	TRBV18	many	TRBJ1-1	TGTGCCAGCTCACCCGCAGGGGAGTACACTGAAGCTTTCTTT	CASSPAGEYTEAFF
-	TRBV3-1	many	TRBJ1-5	TGTGCCAGCAGCCATGACTCACGCGCGGGCCAGCCCCAGCATTTT	CASSHDSRAGQPQHF
TRBD1	TRBV11-2	many	TRBJ1-1	TGTGCCAGCAGCTTCAGGGGGCACCCTGAAGCTTTCTTT	CASSFRGHPEAFF
-	TRBV20-1	few	TRBJ1-4	TGCAGTGCTAGCCCCCAAACAAGAAGTGAAAAACTGTTTTTT	CSASPQTRSEKLFF
TRBD2	TRBV30	many	TRBJ2-1	TGTGCCTGGAGTTCCTCGTTAGCGGGAAGTGGGAATGAGCAGTTCTTC	CAWSSSLAGSGNEQFF
-	TRBV11-2	many	TRBJ1-5	TGTGCCAGCAGCTTAGACTTATCCCCCCAGCATTTT	CASSLDLSPQHF
-	TRBV3-1	-	TRBJ1-6	TGTACCAGCAGCCCAATCCGCCTAGGGGGATCACCCCTCCACTTT	CTSSPIRLGGSPLHF
-	TRBV5-1	many	TRBJ2-5	TGCGCCAGCAGCTTGGGGACACCCGGAGAGACCCAGTACTTC	CASSLGTPGETQYF
-	TRBV29-1	few	TRBJ2-5	TGCAGCGTTGAAGATCCCGGGACCAACCAAGAGACCCAGTACTTC	CSVEDPGTNQETQYF
-	TRBV9	many	TRBJ2-5	TGTGCCAGCAGCGTACCGCGAGGGGAGGATGAGACCCAGTACTTC	CASSVPRGEDETQYF
-	TRBV4-1	-	TRBJ1-5	TGCGCCAGCAGCCAATCTGTGGATCAGCCCCAGCATTTT	CASSQSVDQPQHF
TRBD2	TRBV20-1	many	TRBJ2-7	TGCAGTGCTAGAAAAGGACTAGCGGGAGACGAGCAGTACTTC	CSARKGLAGDEQYF
-	TRBV7-2	many	TRBJ2-1	TGTGCCAGCACCATTCAGCGGCCTTCCTACAATGAGCAGTTCTTC	CASTIQRPSYNEQFF
-	TRBV6-2/TRBV6-3	few	TRBJ2-1	TGTGCCAGCACGGGTGGGAGGGGGAGCTACAATGAGCAGTTCTTC	CASTGGRGSYNEQFF
TRBD2	TRBV29-1	many	TRBJ2-3	TGCAGCGTTGATCCCAGCGGGACTAGCACAGATACGCAGTATTTT	CSVDPSGTSTDTQYF
-	TRBV30	many	TRBJ2-3	TGTGCCTGGATGCCCATTGTCGAGAGCACAGATACGCAGTATTTT	CAWMPIVESTDTQYF
-	TRBV5-8	many	TRBJ2-1	TGTGCCAGCAGCTCCCCGGAGGTCTACAATGAGCAGTTCTTC	CASSSPEVYNEQFF
-	TRBV28	few	TRBJ2-7	TGTGCCAGCACGCCGGGGGGCGAGGACGAGCAGTACTTC	CASTPGGEDEQYF
-	TRBV7-8	many	TRBJ1-2	TGTGCCAGCAGCCCCAGGACACAGACTAACTATGGCTACACCTTC	CASSPRTQTNYGYTF
TRBD2	TRBV30	many	TRBJ2-3	TGTGCCTGGAGCGGGGGGTACACAGATACGCAGTATTTT	CAWSGGYTDTQYF
-	TRBV15	few	TRBJ2-2	TGTGCCACCAGCACGCCAGGGGCGGAAGCGAACACCGGGGAGCTGTTTTTT	CATSTPGAEANTGELFF
TRBD2	TRBV28	many	TRBJ2-7	TGTGCCAGCAGTTTCCGGACTAGCGGTTCCTACGAGCAGTACTTC	CASSFRTSGSYEQYF
-	TRBV28	many	TRBJ1-6	TGTGCCAGCAGAAGCTACTCATATTCACCCCTCCACTTT	CASRSYSYSPLHF
-	TRBV6-6	few	TRBJ2-1	TGTGCCAGCAGTTACTCAGGTCCCGGGCGAGCTGGATACAATGAGCAGTTCTTC	CASSYSGPGRAGYNEQFF
TRBD2	TRBV12-3/TRBV12-4	few	TRBJ2-1	TGTGCCGGACTAGCGGGAACCCCCAGGGAGCAGTTCTTC	CAGLAGTPREQFF
TRBD2	TRBV20-1	-	TRBJ2-1	TGCAGTGCTATAAGCGGGAGCAGGATCAATGAGCAGTTCTTC	CSAISGSRINEQFF
-	TRBV4-1	-	TRBJ1-2	TGCGCCAGCAGCCAAGGAAATAGGGATAAGAACTATGGCTACACCTTC	CASSQGNRDKNYGYTF
TRBD2	TRBV2	many	TRBJ2-3	TGTGCCAGCAGTGATCCGCTAGCGGGAAGCACAGATACGCAGTATTTT	CASSDPLAGSTDTQYF
-	TRBV4-2	few	TRBJ2-3	TGTGCCAGCAGCCAAGAGGCCTTCCTCAGCACAGATACGCAGTATTTT	CASSQEAFLSTDTQYF
TRBD2	TRBV6-1	few	TRBJ2-5	TGTGCCAGCAGTGAAGCCCCCCCCCGGGAGGGGCAAGAGACCCAGTACTTC	CASSEAPPREGQETQYF
-	TRBV5-5	-	TRBJ2-2	TGTGCCAGCAATATTCTAAGAGACGCCGGGGAGCTGTTTTTT	CASNILRDAGELFF